The following is a T cell receptor (beta chain) sequence with its context. Its specificity is unknown. It was with 60 Vbeta and 13 Jbeta primers that the PCR ran. Produced via immunoSEQ multiplex PCR; TCRdb's table is partial and in-frame only. The sample records more than 85,000 clones, around 85% being singletons. The sample belongs to a study of cytomegalovirus exposure and HLA in healthy donors. Overall study: Earlier, approximately 190 million T cells were analyzed, and more than 100 million unique TCR beta sequences were found among them. The study, taken as a whole, reports: Reports indicated that the classifier achieved high specificity and sensitivity in diagnosing cytomegalovirus status. Later analysis identified a missense DCLRE1C variant that was linked to TCR beta V- and J-gene trimming. Associated with cytomegalovirus, according to the listing, were about 160 TCR beta chains.

J was trimmed by 9 bases and V by 2 bases; bases with no gene match: 7. This CDR3 spans 14 amino acids. Germline V gene sequence: CDR1 LGHNA, CDR2 YNFKEQ. The receptor comes from a man under 40 in good health and CMV-seropositive. Sequencing used PBMCs. The chain carries TRBV4-2 and TRBJ1-5; 7 nucleotides line up with TRBD1. The CDR3 spells CASSQRGRRWPQHF. The CDR3 DNA sequence: TGTGCCAGCAGCCAAAGGGGGCGCAGATGGCCCCAGCATTTT.